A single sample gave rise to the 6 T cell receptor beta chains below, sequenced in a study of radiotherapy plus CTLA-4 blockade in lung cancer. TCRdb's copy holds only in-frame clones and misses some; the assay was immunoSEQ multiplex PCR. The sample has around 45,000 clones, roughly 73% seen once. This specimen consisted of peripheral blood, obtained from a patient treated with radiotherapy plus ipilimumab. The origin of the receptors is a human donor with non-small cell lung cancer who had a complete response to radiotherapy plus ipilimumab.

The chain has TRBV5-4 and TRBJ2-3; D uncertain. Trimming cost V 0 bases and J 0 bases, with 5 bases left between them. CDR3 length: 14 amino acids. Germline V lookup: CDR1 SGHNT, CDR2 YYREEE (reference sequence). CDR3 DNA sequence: TGTGCCAGCAGCTTGGGACAAAGCACAGATACGCAGTATTTT. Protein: CASSLGQSTDTQYF. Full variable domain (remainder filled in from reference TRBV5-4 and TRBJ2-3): ETGVTQSPTHLIKTRGQQVTLRCSSQSGHNTVSWYQQALGQGPQFIFQYYREEENGRGNFPPRFSGLQFPNYSSELNVNALELDDSALYLCASSLGQSTDTQYFGPGTRLTVL.

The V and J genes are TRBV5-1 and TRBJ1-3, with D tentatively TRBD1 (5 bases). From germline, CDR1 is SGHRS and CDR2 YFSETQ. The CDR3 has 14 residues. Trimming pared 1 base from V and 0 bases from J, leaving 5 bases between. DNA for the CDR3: TGCGCCAGCAGCTTGACAGGCTCTGGAAACACCATATATTTT. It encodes CASSLTGSGNTIYF.

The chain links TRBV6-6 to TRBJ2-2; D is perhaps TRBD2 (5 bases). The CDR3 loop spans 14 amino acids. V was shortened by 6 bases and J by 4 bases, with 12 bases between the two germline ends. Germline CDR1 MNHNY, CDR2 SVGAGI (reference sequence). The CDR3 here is CASRRPGSTGELFF. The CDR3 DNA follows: TGTGCCAGCAGGCGCCCGGGGTCCACCGGGGAGCTGTTTTTT.

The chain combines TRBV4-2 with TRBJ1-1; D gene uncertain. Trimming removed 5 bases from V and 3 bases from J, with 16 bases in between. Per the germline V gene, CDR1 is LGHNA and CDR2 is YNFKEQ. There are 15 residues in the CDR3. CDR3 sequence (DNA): TGTGCCAGCAGCGCCCAGGAGGGTGGGGACACTGAAGCTTTCTTT. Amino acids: CASSAQEGGDTEAFF.

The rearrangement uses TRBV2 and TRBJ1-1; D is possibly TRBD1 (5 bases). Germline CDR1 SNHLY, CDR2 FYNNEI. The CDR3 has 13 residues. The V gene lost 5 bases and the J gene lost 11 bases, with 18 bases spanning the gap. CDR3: CASSQTAPPRAFF. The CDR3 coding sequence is TGTGCCAGCAGTCAGACAGCCCCACCGCGCGCTTTCTTT. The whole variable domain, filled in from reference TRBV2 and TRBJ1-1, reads EPEVTQTPSHQVTQMGQEVILRCVPISNHLYFYWYRQILGQKVEFLVSFYNNEISEKSEIFDDQFSVERPDGSNFTLKIRSTKLEDSAMYFCASSQTAPPRAFFGQGTRLTVV.

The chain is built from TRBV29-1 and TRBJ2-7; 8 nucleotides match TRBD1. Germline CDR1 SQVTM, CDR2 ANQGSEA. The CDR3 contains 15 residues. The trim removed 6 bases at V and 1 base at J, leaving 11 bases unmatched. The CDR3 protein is CSVPKPGTGSYEQYF. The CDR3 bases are TGCAGCGTACCCAAACCCGGGACAGGATCCTACGAGCAGTACTTC.